A selection of T cell receptor beta chains follows, all from one sample in a study of blood T cell repertoires in COVID-19. The data were produced by immunoSEQ multiplex PCR, yet TCRdb's version contains in-frame clones alone and is incomplete. The sample lists more than 9,500 clones; 72% were seen once. Sequenced sample: peripheral blood. These receptor sequences come from a man aged 55 to 69 with COVID-19, enrolled during active disease. The conserved cysteine and the conserved F or W are not part of the CDR3 here. D genes are given only for firm matches.

v_gene	j_gene	d_gene	CDR3aa
TRBV7-2	TRBJ2-5	TRBD2	ASSYTPGGRETQY
TRBV11-1	TRBJ2-2	-	ASSLAREVYTGELF
TRBV13	TRBJ2-3	-	ASSLGYYTDTQY
TRBV19	TRBJ1-4	TRBD1	ASTGPGQGNEKLF
TRBV6-1	TRBJ1-2	-	ASSEALGASRYGYT
TRBV6-5	TRBJ2-5	TRBD2	ASSRSASGGETQY
TRBV6-5	TRBJ1-6	TRBD1	ASSRTGGWNSPLH
TRBV7-3	TRBJ1-1	TRBD1	ASSLGQLTEYTEAF
TRBV11-3	TRBJ2-5	-	ASSLAGAETQY
TRBV9	TRBJ2-1	TRBD2	ASSVAGGSYNEQF
TRBV28	TRBJ2-4	-	ASIESGAEAKNIQY
TRBV6-6	TRBJ2-2	TRBD1	ASSYGTGGTGELF
TRBV3-1/TRBV3-2	TRBJ2-1	TRBD2	ASSQARSAGGHEQF
TRBV5-1	TRBJ1-2	TRBD1	ASSSNPTGGRYGYT
TRBV2	TRBJ2-1	-	ASTPLGATSLGNEQF
TRBV28	TRBJ1-1	TRBD1	ASSSLPGQGALNTEAF
TRBV19	TRBJ2-5	TRBD2	ASSIEGSGGQETQY
TRBV4-2	TRBJ2-1	TRBD2	ASSYNSGRHNEQF
TRBV6-7	TRBJ2-4	-	ASSYSMAGAILAKNIQY
TRBV5-5	TRBJ2-1	TRBD1	ASSLDRTGGENEQF
TRBV27	TRBJ1-2	-	ASSSGFGYGYT
TRBV7-9	TRBJ1-1	-	ASSPGHTEAF
TRBV4-2	TRBJ1-2	TRBD1	ASSQAAGGSFSGYT
TRBV30	TRBJ2-7	TRBD1	AWTGTVSYEQY
TRBV29-1	TRBJ1-3	-	SVKDPGVRDTIY
TRBV24-1	TRBJ1-4	TRBD1	ATSDPGQGDEKLF
TRBV28	TRBJ2-7	-	ASSLDSYEQY
TRBV27	TRBJ2-1	-	ASSLNLYNEQF
TRBV19	TRBJ2-7	-	ASSSGLRGYEQY
TRBV7-9	TRBJ1-5	-	ASSFDSYNQPQH
TRBV5-6	TRBJ1-4	TRBD1	ASSSWTGVNEKLF
TRBV27	TRBJ1-5	-	ASSLWGGKPQH
TRBV28	TRBJ2-3	-	ASSLSGADTQY
TRBV28	TRBJ1-4	TRBD1	ASRMRDRGRSGEKLF
TRBV3-1/TRBV3-2	TRBJ2-6	TRBD1	ASSHDRDGANVLT
TRBV6-5	TRBJ2-5	TRBD2	ASSYPRTSLETQY
TRBV7-8	TRBJ2-1	-	ASSLGRLEQF
TRBV28	TRBJ2-7	-	ASSPYRELYEQY
TRBV5-1	TRBJ2-1	-	ASSLNVDNEQF
TRBV11-3	TRBJ1-1	-	ASSPGTKGTLGDTEAF
TRBV5-1	TRBJ1-5	TRBD1	ASSTGTGNQPQH
TRBV20-1	TRBJ2-1	TRBD2	SAIEGGGDNEQF
TRBV18	TRBJ1-2	-	ASSVDSNYGYT
TRBV24-1	TRBJ2-1	-	ATGSGLGNEQF
TRBV7-3	TRBJ2-1	TRBD2	ASSLTGLAGVGSYNEQF
TRBV7-9	TRBJ2-5	-	ASSLPSDQTQY
TRBV28	TRBJ1-1	TRBD1	ASLRDRLNTEAF
TRBV12-5	TRBJ2-7	TRBD1	ASGPTGKGSYEQY
TRBV6-1	TRBJ2-7	TRBD1	ASSEFWDRAYEQY
TRBV2	TRBJ1-5	TRBD1	ASKDRGLSNQPQH
TRBV13	TRBJ1-1	-	ASSSTEQNTEAF
TRBV5-1	TRBJ1-2	TRBD1	ASSLEAGGGLYGYT
TRBV18	TRBJ1-4	TRBD1	ASSIVATHIGTGREKLF